These 2 T cell receptor beta chains came from one sample sequenced in a study of PD-L1 blockade in urothelial cancer (dated 2017 in TCRdb). Libraries were constructed by the immunoSEQ multiplex PCR assay. TCRdb retrieved this table from immuneACCESS and kept in-frame rearrangements only. Not all clones are present; in checked studies, unresolved V genes account for under half, and no reason is known for the remainder. This sample comprises about 42,000 clones, about 80% of them detected only once. The ten largest clones represent 2.5% to 3% of the sample. Material: PBMCs, obtained around atezolizumab (anti-PD-L1) treatment. The receptor source for this set is a man aged 70-80 years with urothelial cancer.

The chain joins TRBV7-2 to TRBJ2-7; TRBD2 matches 8 bases. From germline, CDR1 is SGHTA and CDR2 FQGNSA. V lost 5 bases, J lost 0 bases, and 3 bases stayed unmatched. The CDR3 contains 14 residues. The CDR3, as DNA: TGTGCCAGCAGCCGTAGCGGGACCTCCTACGAGCAGTACTTC. It encodes CASSRSGTSYEQYF.

This clone was seen more than once but under ten times. The chain uses TRBV5-5 and TRBJ1-5; 8 bases line up with TRBD1. Germline CDR1 is SGHKS and CDR2 is YYEKEE (reference sequence). The V segment lost 5 bases and the J segment 3 bases; nucleotides outside the gene matches: 7. CDR3 length: 15 amino acids. The DNA for the CDR3 is TGTGCCAGCAGGCGTGGACAGGGCCTCAATCAGCCCCAGCATTTT. It specifies CASRRGQGLNQPQHF.